What follows are 25 T cell receptor beta chains derived from one specimen sequenced in a study of blood T cells in healthy people across ages. Together with a sample-barcoded 5' primer, a J-beta primer mix was included in a second PCR lasting roughly 6 to 12 cycles. TCRdb re-called the 5' RACE reads with MiXCR, one entry per CDR3 protein. The sample holds about 640,000 distinct CDR3 sequences; 35% to 50% are singletons and the top ten take 25% to 35%. The sequencing sample was made of blood. These TCRs come from an elderly man in good health.

This rearrangement joins TRBV7-2 to TRBJ2-2; D remains unclear. Deletions cut 5 bases from V and 3 bases from J, with 10 bases between. CDR1 is SGHTA and CDR2 is FQGNSA in the germline V gene. This CDR3 has 14 residues. In DNA, the CDR3 is TGTGCCAGCAGCCTCATCCTGGACACCGGGGAGCTGTTTTTT. Its protein is CASSLILDTGELFF.

V is TRBV20-1 and J is TRBJ2-7; 7 bases line up with TRBD1. CDR3 length equals 14 residues. The trim removed 7 bases at V and 7 bases at J, leaving 16 bases unmatched. The germline CDR1 and CDR2 sequences are DFQATT and SNEGSKA (reference sequence). In nucleotides, the CDR3 is TGCAGTGGTTTCATTGGTAGGGGGCCTGGTGAGCAGTACTTC. This translates into CSGFIGRGPGEQYF.

The V call is TRBV7-2, the J call TRBJ2-1, with TRBD2 matching over 8 bases. This CDR3 comprises 14 residues. Germline V gives CDR1 SGHTA, CDR2 FQGNSA. The V and J ends lost 7 bases and 6 bases, in that order; junction bases with no gene match: 8. The CDR3 nucleotides are TGTGCCAGCAACGGAACGGGGGGGCGCAATGAGCAGTTCTTC. Translating gives CASNGTGGRNEQFF.

V is TRBV6-1 and J is TRBJ2-1; TRBD1 is a possible D gene (6 bases). V dropped 1 base and J dropped 4 bases, with 20 bases sitting between them. Germline V gene sequence: CDR1 MNHNS, CDR2 SASEGT. The CDR3 consists of 18 residues. The CDR3 protein is CASSEVISPGHLYNEQFF. DNA of the CDR3: TGTGCCAGCAGTGAAGTGATCTCCCCGGGACACTTGTACAATGAGCAGTTCTTC.

The rearrangement uses TRBV3-1 and TRBJ2-5, with a weak D call TRBD2 (5 bases). Trimming left V 1 base short and J 0 bases short, with 12 bases between. Germline V gives CDR1 LGHDT, CDR2 YNNKEL (reference sequence). This CDR3 has 16 amino acids. CDR3 in amino acids: CASSQGERTYQETQYF. The CDR3 DNA is TGTGCCAGCAGCCAAGGGGAGAGGACTTACCAAGAGACCCAGTACTTC.

Only a few counts were recorded for this clonotype. The rearrangement uses TRBV6-4 and TRBJ2-2, with D tentatively TRBD1 (6 bases). Germline CDR1 and CDR2: MRHNA and SNTAGT. Trimming stripped 4 bases from V and 4 bases from J, with 10 bases between. The length of the CDR3 is 14 residues. This CDR3 reads CASSVTGLTGELFF. The CDR3 nucleotides read TGTGCCAGCAGTGTTACAGGGCTCACCGGGGAGCTGTTTTTT.

The V gene is TRBV27, the J gene TRBJ2-1, with D hard to call. Per the germline V gene, CDR1 is MNHEY and CDR2 is SMNVEV (reference sequence). V lost 6 bases and J lost 0, with 12 bases in between. The CDR3 runs to 15 residues. Here the CDR3 DNA reads TGTGCCAGCAGCCCTCCCCTCCTCTCCTACAATGAGCAGTTCTTC. It is translated as CASSPPLLSYNEQFF.

This clonotype was seen repeatedly, ten times or more. V gene TRBV5-5 combines with J gene TRBJ2-7; 9 nucleotides match TRBD2. Unmatched junction bases numbered 3, after V lost 3 bases and J lost 2 bases. The CDR3 is 14 residues long. In germline, CDR1 is SGHKS, CDR2 YYEKEE (reference sequence). As DNA, the CDR3 is TGTGCCAGCAGCTGGCGGACTAGCGCCTACGAGCAGTACTTC. It codes for CASSWRTSAYEQYF.

This chain connects TRBV15 to TRBJ2-3; TRBD2 is a possible D gene (6 bases). In germline, CDR1 is LNHNV, CDR2 YYDKDF (reference sequence). This CDR3 is 17 amino acids long. The germline V and J ends were trimmed by 5 bases and 0 bases, with 18 bases remaining between them. The CDR3: CATSGVGGGLSTDTQYF. CDR3 DNA: TGTGCCACCAGCGGGGTAGGAGGAGGGCTGAGCACAGATACGCAGTATTTT.

The genes are TRBV20-1 and TRBJ1-6; D is possibly TRBD1 (5 bases). Trimming took off 3 bases at V and 16 bases at J, with 13 bases between the two ends. The CDR3 runs 11 residues. Germline V gene lookup returns CDR1 DFQATT and CDR2 SNEGSKA (reference sequence). CDR3 sequence: CSARTQGLLHF. Written as DNA, the CDR3 is TGCAGTGCTAGGACGCAGGGCCTACTCCACTTT.

J is TRBJ1-1 and V is TRBV7-2; the D is unclear. Germline values: CDR1 SGHTA, CDR2 FQGNSA. The CDR3 totals 13 residues. Trimming stripped 5 bases from V and 6 bases from J, with 13 bases between. CDR3 DNA: TGTGCCAGCAGCACCCGGGTGGTCGCTGAAGCTTTCTTT. It yields the protein CASSTRVVAEAFF.

This clonotype was seen a few times. The chain carries TRBV30 and TRBJ2-3, with D maybe TRBD1 (5 bases). Trimming pared 2 bases from V and 2 bases from J, leaving 8 bases between. CDR3 length: 13 residues. Per the germline V gene, CDR1 is GTSNPN and CDR2 is SVGIG (reference sequence). Here the CDR3 DNA reads TGTGCCTGGAGTCAGGGCTCCACAGATACGCAGTATTTT. It encodes CAWSQGSTDTQYF. Filled out from reference TRBV30 and TRBJ2-3, the complete variable domain reads SQTIHQWPATLVQPVGSPLSLECTVEGTSNPNLYWYRQAAGRGLQLLFYSVGIGQISSEVPQNLSASRPQDRQFILSSKKLLLSDSGFYLCAWSQGSTDTQYFGPGTRLTVL.

Only a few counts were recorded for this clonotype. One end of the junction is discordant with germline, which a read error may explain. The chain uses TRBV7-2 and TRBJ1-1, with D possibly matching TRBD1 (5 bases). CDR3 length: 13 amino acids. The V gene's germline CDR1 is SGHTA and CDR2 FQGNSA. In DNA, the CDR3 is TGCGCCAGCAGCTCGCAGGGGAACACTGAAGCTTTCTTT. Its translation is CASSSQGNTEAFF.

V gene TRBV7-2 combines with J gene TRBJ2-6, with TRBD2 as a possible D gene (6 bases). CDR1 SGHTA and CDR2 FQGNSA come from the germline V gene. Between the trimmed V and J ends, which lost 5 bases and 0 bases, there was a span of 14 bases. The CDR3 spans 17 residues. The CDR3 protein is CASSRPLGGSGANVLTF. CDR3 nucleotides: TGTGCCAGCAGCAGACCTCTCGGGGGCTCTGGGGCCAACGTCCTGACTTTC.

CDR3 in DNA: TGTGCCAGCAGCCCAGGGTATAATTCACCCCTCCACTTT. Translating gives CASSPGYNSPLHF. The chain uses TRBV7-2 and TRBJ1-6; D perhaps matches TRBD1 (5 bases). V was shortened by 5 bases and J by 4 bases, with 6 bases between the two germline ends. Germline loops: CDR1 SGHTA, CDR2 FQGNSA. The length of the CDR3 is 13 residues. The full variable domain, its missing parts supplied by reference TRBV7-2 and TRBJ1-6, is GAGVSQSPSNKVTEKGKDVELRCDPISGHTALYWYRQSLGQGLEFLIYFQGNSAPDKSGLPSDRFSAERTGGSVSTLTIQRTQQEDSAVYLCASSPGYNSPLHFGNGTRLTVT.

The chain recombines TRBV29-1 with TRBJ2-2; possible D gene TRBD2, 5 bases. Germline V gene data show CDR1 as SQVTM and CDR2 as ANQGSEA. The CDR3 is 12 amino acids. The germline V and J ends were trimmed by 7 bases and 5 bases, with 11 bases remaining between them. The CDR3 reads CSAAGGTGELFF. The CDR3 nucleotides are TGCAGCGCTGCTGGCGGGACCGGGGAGCTGTTTTTT.

V and J are TRBV7-6 and TRBJ1-1, with 7 bases identical to TRBD1. The CDR3 spans 17 residues. V dropped 5 bases and J dropped 4; count of bases not matched to a gene: 16. The germline gives CDR1 SGHVS, CDR2 FNYEAQ. The CDR3 sequence: CASSRFRTGGIVTEAFF. The CDR3 DNA reads TGTGCCAGCAGCCGATTCAGGACAGGCGGCATCGTCACTGAAGCTTTCTTT. The full variable domain, its missing parts supplied by reference TRBV7-6 and TRBJ1-1, is GAGVSQSPRYKVTKRGQDVALRCDPISGHVSLYWYRQALGQGPEFLTYFNYEAQQDKSGLPNDRFSAERPEGSISTLTIQRTEQRDSAMYRCASSRFRTGGIVTEAFFGQGTRLTVV.

The sample holds many counts of this clonotype. The rearrangement links TRBV27 to TRBJ2-3; 8 bases line up with TRBD2. The ends lost 6 bases at V and 0 bases at J; junction bases unmatched: 8. This CDR3 has 16 residues. Germline values: CDR1 MNHEY, CDR2 SMNVEV (reference sequence). DNA for the CDR3: TGTGCCAGCAGCCGACGGGGGGGGATGAGCACAGATACGCAGTATTTT. Its translation: CASSRRGGMSTDTQYF.

V usage is TRBV5-4 and J usage is TRBJ2-1, with D hard to call. The CDR3 has 14 residues. Trimming cost V 1 base and J 9 bases, with 14 bases left between them. Germline V gives CDR1 SGHNT, CDR2 YYREEE (reference sequence). The CDR3 DNA reads as TGTGCCAGCAGCTTGTGGCACCTCCGCACTGAGCAGTTCTTC. It encodes CASSLWHLRTEQFF.

The chain has TRBV10-2 and TRBJ2-1; D is undetermined. Looked up from germline, CDR1 is WSHSY and CDR2 is SAAADI. Trimming shortened V by 2 bases and J by 4 bases, and 12 bases separated the two germline ends. This CDR3 has 15 residues. CDR3 loop: CASSEGVPNYNEQFF. CDR3 DNA: TGCGCCAGCAGTGAGGGGGTCCCGAATTACAATGAGCAGTTCTTC.

For this clonotype: This may come from a read error, since a much larger clone is one base off. CDR3 protein: CAILPPSRSSCEQYF. CDR3 nucleotide sequence: TGTGCCATCCTCCCCCCTTCACGGTCCTCCTGCGAGCAGTACTTC. The chain has TRBV6-2 or TRBV6-3 and TRBJ2-7; D remains unclear. The CDR3 spans 15 residues. CDR1 is MNHEY and CDR2 is SVGEGT in the germline V gene.

This chain joins TRBV9 and TRBJ1-3, with 7 bases lining up with TRBD1. The CDR3 contains 18 residues. The V and J ends lost 0 bases and 0 bases, in that order; junction bases with no gene match: 9. The V gene's germline CDR1 is SGDLS and CDR2 YYNGEE. The CDR3 reads CASSVDVRGRSSGNTIYF. The CDR3 region has the DNA TGTGCCAGCAGCGTAGATGTTAGGGGGCGAAGCTCTGGAAACACCATATATTTT.

J is TRBJ2-7 and V is TRBV3-1; D may be TRBD1 or TRBD2 (5 bases each). Trimming left V 2 bases short and J 4 bases short, with 15 bases between. Germline assignment: CDR1 LGHDT and CDR2 YNNKEL (reference sequence). This CDR3 has 15 residues. In nucleotides, the CDR3 is TGTGCCAGCAGCCAACCTATACGGGGCAAGTACGAGCAGTACTTC. Translated, it gives CASSQPIRGKYEQYF.

This sequence joins TRBV14 and TRBJ1-1, with D uncertain. The CDR3 consists of 14 residues. Per germline, CDR1 SGHDN and CDR2 FVKESK. V was shortened by 0 bases and J by 5 bases, with 10 bases between the two germline ends. In nucleotides, the CDR3 is TGTGCCAGCAGCCAAGAATATGTGGGTACTGAAGCTTTCTTT. Translating it yields CASSQEYVGTEAFF.

CDR3: CASSPSAGLGQPQHF. The CDR3 nucleotides read TGTGCCAGCAGTCCGTCCGCAGGGTTAGGTCAGCCCCAGCATTTT. This chain links TRBV6-2 or TRBV6-3 with TRBJ1-5; D perhaps matches TRBD1 (5 bases). CDR1 and CDR2 from the germline V gene are MNHEY and SVGEGT. Trimming shortened V by 5 bases and J by 6 bases, and 17 bases separated the two germline ends. CDR3 length: 15 residues.